This TCR beta chain originates from a study of cytotoxic CD8 clonotypes in ibrutinib-treated CLL. At the level of the study: Within the patient group, about a dozen were relapsed/refractory and approximately 16 treatment-naive, and about 17 were IGHV unmutated.

In germline, CDR1 is SEHNR, CDR2 FQNEAQ (reference sequence). V shed 5 bases and J shed 3 bases, with 17 bases lying between them. The CDR3 is 16 amino acids. Cryopreserved PBMCs provided about 2 micrograms of genomic DNA for the TCR beta libraries. This clone was found a few times. The antigen remains undetermined. Whole-study findings and limits: There were few public clonotypes, and on treatment they contracted or stayed stable. Patients showed higher baseline clonality than age-matched healthy donors, and it tracked circulating CD8+ T-cell counts.

The table came from immunoSEQ multiplex PCR; TCRdb's copy has only in-frame clones and leaves some out. This table holds fewer than 45,000 clones, approximately 48% found once. This receptor was obtained from a human donor with chronic lymphocytic leukemia. The source material was PBMCs, sampled before ibrutinib treatment. The V call is TRBV7-9, the J call TRBJ2-1, with D maybe TRBD1 (5 bases). For the CDR3, the DNA is TGTGCCAGCAGCCAAACGTGGGCAGGGCTCTACAATGAGCAGTTCTTC. Amino acids: CASSQTWAGLYNEQFF.